The next 19 T cell receptor beta chains were all read from a single sample in a study of cytomegalovirus exposure and HLA in healthy donors. Use of 60 Vbeta and 13 Jbeta primers characterized the PCR. Method: immunoSEQ multiplex PCR; TCRdb's copy keeps in-frame clones and lacks some. The table lists tens of thousands of clones, over 75% of them singletons. The sample consisted of PBMCs. Source of these receptors: a male donor in good health and CMV-seronegative.

This clone showed up just once. The chain links TRBV5-6 to TRBJ2-1, with 10 bases identical to TRBD1. The CDR3 extends over 12 amino acids. Trimming removed 3 bases from V and 13 bases from J; junction bases left unmatched: 4. Germline values: CDR1 SGHDT, CDR2 YYEEEE. CDR3: CASSSGTGDQFF. As DNA, the CDR3 is TGTGCCAGCAGCTCCGGGACAGGGGACCAGTTCTTC.

The chain joins TRBV6-4 to TRBJ1-5; possibly TRBD1 for D (6 bases). The V gene lost 5 bases and the J gene lost 4 bases, with 9 bases spanning the gap. Germline CDR1 and CDR2: MRHNA and SNTAGT. The CDR3 is made up of 13 amino acids. CDR3 sequence: CASSRTGNQPQHF. The CDR3 DNA reads TGTGCCAGCAGTAGAACAGGGAATCAGCCCCAGCATTTT.

This chain uses TRBV27 with TRBJ1-2, with D possibly matching TRBD1 (5 bases). The V gene lost 6 bases and the J gene lost 8 bases, with 19 bases spanning the gap. The CDR3 runs to 14 residues. The germline V gene encodes CDR1 MNHEY and CDR2 SMNVEV (reference sequence). CDR3 region: CASRRQSGLWGYTF. CDR3 nucleotide sequence: TGTGCCAGCAGGCGACAATCAGGGTTGTGGGGCTACACCTTC.

This sequence joins TRBV29-1 and TRBJ2-1; 9 bases are shared with TRBD2. The junction had 4 bases not matched to a gene; V was cut back by 3 bases and J by 4 bases. Germline V gene sequence: CDR1 SQVTM, CDR2 ANQGSEA. This CDR3 has 14 residues. The CDR3 nucleotides read TGCAGCGTTGATACAGCGGGGGGATACAATGAGCAGTTCTTC. Its protein is CSVDTAGGYNEQFF.

The chain has TRBV5-1 and TRBJ2-5; unclear D gene. The length of the CDR3 is 13 residues. CDR1 SGHRS and CDR2 YFSETQ come from the germline V gene. Trimming took 4 bases from V and 5 from J, leaving 12 bases between them. CDR3 amino acids: CASSGSPGETQYF. In DNA form, the CDR3 reads TGCGCCAGCAGCGGAAGCCCCGGGGAGACCCAGTACTTC.

This clone was observed a few times. The chain uses TRBV5-4 and TRBJ1-2; 9 nucleotides align to TRBD1. CDR1 is SGHNT, CDR2 YYREEE, per germline (reference sequence). V gave up 2 bases and J gave up 4 bases; unmatched junction bases: 6. The CDR3 sequence is 15 residues long. The CDR3 DNA reads as TGTGCCAGCAGCTTAAGGGACAGGGATTCCTATGGCTACACCTTC. The encoded protein is CASSLRDRDSYGYTF.

The genes are TRBV7-8 and TRBJ1-1; no firm D call. The germline CDR1 and CDR2 sequences are SGHVS and FQNEAQ. The CDR3 spans 16 residues. V lost 5 bases and J 0 bases, leaving 16 bases between the germline ends. The DNA for the CDR3 is TGTGCCAGCAGCAGAGAGGGATTACTCATGAACACTGAAGCTTTCTTT. It yields the protein CASSREGLLMNTEAFF.

The rearrangement links TRBV11-2 to TRBJ2-1; weak D call: TRBD2 (6 bases). This CDR3 comprises 15 residues. Germline V gene lookup returns CDR1 SGHAT and CDR2 FQNNGV. V lost 5 bases to trimming and J lost 4 bases, with 15 bases between them. CDR3 bases: TGTGCCAGCAGCCCGCGGGGAAATGCATACAATGAGCAGTTCTTC. Amino acids: CASSPRGNAYNEQFF.

The rearrangement links TRBV27 to TRBJ2-3; 8 bases fit TRBD2. Germline V gene sequence: CDR1 MNHEY, CDR2 SMNVEV (reference sequence). The V gene end was trimmed by 2 bases and the J gene end by 0 bases; junction bases not matched to a gene: 7. CDR3 size: 17 residues. The CDR3 sequence is CASSLLAGGPSTDTQYF. In DNA, the CDR3 is TGTGCCAGCAGTTTACTGGCGGGGGGTCCTAGCACAGATACGCAGTATTTT.

The chain links TRBV11-2 to TRBJ2-1; D might be TRBD2 (6 bases). Trimming shortened V by 7 bases and J by 0 bases, and 16 bases separated the two germline ends. The CDR3 extends over 16 amino acids. Germline CDR1 and CDR2: SGHAT and FQNNGV. The CDR3 loop is CASIGGAGNSYNEQFF. CDR3 in DNA: TGTGCCAGCATTGGAGGGGCAGGGAACTCCTACAATGAGCAGTTCTTC.

The gene calls are TRBV7-6 and TRBJ2-1; D is perhaps TRBD2 (5 bases). The V and J ends lost 5 bases and 1 base respectively, with 6 bases between them. In germline, CDR1 is SGHVS, CDR2 FNYEAQ. This CDR3 region has 13 residues. The CDR3 spells CASSRGSYNEQFF. CDR3 nucleotides: TGTGCCAGCAGCCGGGGATCCTACAATGAGCAGTTCTTC. Filled out from reference TRBV7-6 and TRBJ2-1, the complete variable domain reads GAGVSQSPRYKVTKRGQDVALRCDPISGHVSLYWYRQALGQGPEFLTYFNYEAQQDKSGLPNDRFSAERPEGSISTLTIQRTEQRDSAMYRCASSRGSYNEQFFGPGTRLTVL.

This clone was found a few times. The rearrangement uses TRBV13 and TRBJ2-1; 9 positions match TRBD1. CDR3 length: 14 amino acids. The germline CDR1 and CDR2 sequences are PRHDT and FYEKMQ (reference sequence). Germline trimming cut 7 bases from V and 9 bases from J; bases unmatched to any gene: 10. CDR3 sequence (DNA): TGTGCCAGCAAGGGACAGGGTTCCTACGGTGAGCAGTTCTTC. Its protein is CASKGQGSYGEQFF.

This chain uses TRBV19 with TRBJ1-1, with D possibly matching TRBD1 (5 bases). Germline lookup yields CDR1 LNHDA and CDR2 SQIVND (reference sequence). The CDR3 is 13 amino acids. The ends were cut back, 6 bases at V and 4 bases at J, with 12 bases in the middle. Here the CDR3 DNA reads TGTGCCAGTAGGTCAGGGCAGGGCACTGAAGCTTTCTTT. Amino acids: CASRSGQGTEAFF.

The chain combines TRBV7-2 with TRBJ1-2; 8 bases are shared with TRBD1. Germline assignment: CDR1 SGHTA and CDR2 FQGNSA. V shed 5 bases, J shed 1 base, and the junction held 6 bases outside the gene matches. This CDR3 comprises 15 residues. DNA for the CDR3: TGTGCCAGCAGCCCGGACAGGGCTAGTAACTATGGCTACACCTTC. Protein: CASSPDRASNYGYTF.

The V gene is TRBV6-6, the J gene TRBJ1-1, with D possibly TRBD1 on 5 matching bases. CDR3 length equals 14 residues. Germline values: CDR1 MNHNY, CDR2 SVGAGI (reference sequence). Trimming stripped 6 bases from V and 3 bases from J, with 14 bases between. The CDR3 spells CASRKWGGDTEAFF. CDR3 nucleotides: TGTGCCAGCAGGAAGTGGGGGGGGGACACTGAAGCTTTCTTT.

The chain is built from TRBV5-6 and TRBJ1-2, with 7 nucleotides matching TRBD1. CDR3 length: 16 amino acids. Germline CDR1 and CDR2: SGHDT and YYEEEE. J gave up 6 bases and V 0 bases, and 11 bases lay outside the gene matches. The CDR3 region has the DNA TGTGCCAGCAGCTTGGCCGAGACAGGGAGAAGTAATGGCTACACCTTC. Protein: CASSLAETGRSNGYTF.

The V gene is TRBV27, the J gene TRBJ2-7; possible D gene TRBD2, 6 bases. V gave up 5 bases and J gave up 4 bases, with 15 bases separating them. The germline V gene has CDR1 MNHEY and CDR2 SMNVEV (reference sequence). This CDR3 contains 14 residues. CDR3 sequence reads: CASSPGLPWYEQYF. The CDR3 DNA reads TGTGCCAGCAGTCCGGGACTCCCATGGTACGAGCAGTACTTC.

CDR3 DNA: TGTGCCAGCAGCGGGAAGGACAGGGCGGCGGGTCAGCCCCAGCATTTT. As protein: CASSGKDRAAGQPQHF. The chain recombines TRBV12-1 with TRBJ1-5; the DNA was not compared with TRBD1, the D call given in the table. TRBV12-1 counts as a pseudogene. The CDR3 covers 16 residues.

This chain joins TRBV10-3 and TRBJ2-7, with D possibly being TRBD1 (5 bases). The CDR3 has 13 amino acids. Germline lookup yields CDR1 ENHRY and CDR2 SYGVKD. With 3 bases removed from V and 5 bases from J, the gap between germline ends came to 11 bases. CDR3 nucleotide sequence: TGTGCCATCAGTGATGGTCAGGGAAACGAGCAGTACTTC. Translating gives CAISDGQGNEQYF.